This entry concerns a single TCR beta chain. Antigen: not known. The CDR3 consists of 16 residues. V shed 3 bases, J shed 9 bases, and the junction held 13 bases outside the gene matches. Germline lookup yields CDR1 SGHDN and CDR2 FVKESK. Pooling was applied to second doses at about 4 or about 12 weeks. This table comes from immunoSEQ multiplex PCR, and its TCRdb copy is limited to in-frame clones, with some not included. Of roughly 90,000 clones listed, 80% to 90% were seen once; the top ten hold about 2.7%. The data derive from a study of T cell responses to AZD1222 COVID-19 vaccine. Study observations and caveats: Baseline serostatus was positive in only 5 to 7 AZD1222 recipients. Among spike-specific TCRs, nearly half reportedly target unmutated variant regions.

The sequence derives from an adult who received the AZD1222 COVID-19 vaccine. This sequence joins TRBV14 and TRBJ2-1; 8 nucleotides line up with TRBD2. The specimen comprised peripheral blood, sampled 28 days after the second AZD1222 dose. The CDR3, as DNA: TGTGCCAGCAGCCATCTTCCGGGACTAGGTAGGGGTGAGCAGTTCTTC. Translated, it gives CASSHLPGLGRGEQFF.